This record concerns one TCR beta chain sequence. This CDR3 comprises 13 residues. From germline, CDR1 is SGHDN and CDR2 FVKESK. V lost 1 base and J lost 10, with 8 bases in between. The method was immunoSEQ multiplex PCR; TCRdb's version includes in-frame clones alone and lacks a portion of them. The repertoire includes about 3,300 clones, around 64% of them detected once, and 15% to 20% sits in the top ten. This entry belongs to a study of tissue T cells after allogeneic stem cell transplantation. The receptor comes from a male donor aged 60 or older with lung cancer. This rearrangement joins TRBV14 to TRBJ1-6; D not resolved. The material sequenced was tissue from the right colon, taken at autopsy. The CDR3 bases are TGTGCCAGCAGCCAAGGTACCGTATCACCCCTCCACTTT. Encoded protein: CASSQGTVSPLHF.